This TCR beta chain appears in the sequencing data of a study of shared clonotypes between healthy human individuals. It was 200 ng DNA, 33,000 or so T cell genomes, that sorted-subset replicate PCRs used. This table comes from immunoSEQ multiplex PCR, and its TCRdb copy is limited to in-frame clones, with some not included. The top ten hold 0.89% of the sample, which has 850,000 to 1,100,000 clones, approximately 75% seen once. Remarks on this clone: The antigen remains unidentified.

Per the germline V gene, CDR1 is MDHEN and CDR2 is SYDVKM. Unmatched junction bases numbered 14, after V lost 6 bases and J lost 8 bases. This CDR3 is 15 amino acids long. Study results and limitations: Several donors showed sharing of about 4.8% of naive CD4 clonotypes.

The sequenced material came from memory CD4+ T cells from PBMCs. Indicated subset: CD45RA-negative fraction. The chain recombines TRBV28 with TRBJ1-2; 8 nucleotides match TRBD1. This TCR was sampled from a man aged 18 to 35 in good health. Some clones in this sample may be carry-over from other donors' samples. The CDR3, as DNA: TGTGCCAGCAGCCAAAGCAGGGGGCTAGCGGGAGGCTACACCTTC. This sequence encodes CASSQSRGLAGGYTF.